This T cell receptor beta chain was profiled in a study of blood T cell repertoires in COVID-19. Overall study: Material from acute and convalescent COVID-19 was sourced from the United States, Italy and Spain. In each case, the material was cDNA or gDNA derived from T cells, B-cell-depleted T cells, or PBMCs.

The trim removed 6 bases at V and 3 bases at J, leaving 9 bases unmatched. Germline CDR1 MNHEY, CDR2 SMNVEV (reference sequence). There are 15 residues in the CDR3. Source study methods: Using reference gene primer amplification, nucleated cell counts were estimated. Method: immunoSEQ multiplex PCR; TCRdb's copy keeps in-frame clones and lacks some. D and trimming come from the DNA, and the V and J calls and clone size come from that table. The data show over 150,000 clones, about 79% seen once. Sample: peripheral blood. The receptor comes from a human donor in a cohort sampled during active COVID-19. This chain joins TRBV27 and TRBJ1-1; TRBD1 aligns across 8 bases. The CDR3 DNA follows: TGTGCCAGCAGCTCCGGGACAGGAGGGGACACTGAAGCTTTCTTT. Its protein product is CASSSGTGGDTEAFF.